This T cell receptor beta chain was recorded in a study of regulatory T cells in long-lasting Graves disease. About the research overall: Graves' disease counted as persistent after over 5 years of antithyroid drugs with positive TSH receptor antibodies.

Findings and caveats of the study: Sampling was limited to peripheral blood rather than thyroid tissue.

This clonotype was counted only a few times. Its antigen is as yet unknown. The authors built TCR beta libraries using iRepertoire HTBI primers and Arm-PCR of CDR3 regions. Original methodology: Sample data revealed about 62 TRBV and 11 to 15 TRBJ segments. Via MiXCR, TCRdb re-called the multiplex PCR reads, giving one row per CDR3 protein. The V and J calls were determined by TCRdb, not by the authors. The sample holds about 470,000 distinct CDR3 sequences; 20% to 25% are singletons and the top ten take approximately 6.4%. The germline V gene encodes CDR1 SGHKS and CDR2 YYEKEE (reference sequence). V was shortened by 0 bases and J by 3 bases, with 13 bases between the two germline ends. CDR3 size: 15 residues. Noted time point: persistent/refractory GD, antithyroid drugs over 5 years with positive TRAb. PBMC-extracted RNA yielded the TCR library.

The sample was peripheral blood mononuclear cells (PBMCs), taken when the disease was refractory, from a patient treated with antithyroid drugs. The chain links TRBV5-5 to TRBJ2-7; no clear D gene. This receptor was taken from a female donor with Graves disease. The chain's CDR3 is CASSLAAAVVYEQYF. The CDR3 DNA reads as TGTGCCAGCAGCTTGGCGGCCGCGGTGGTCTACGAGCAGTACTTC.